The 12 T cell receptor beta chains in this list originate from one sample, sequenced in a study of vaccination effects on CD4 cells after COVID-19. Peptide-pool stimulation followed by sequencing identified expanded antigen-specific CD4+ clonotypes in the ViraFEST assay. Once cultured for roughly nine days, the cells underwent separation to obtain CD4+ T cells. Participants completed two doses of the BNT162b2 or mRNA-1273 vaccine. Their target antigens are unknown. Profiled with immunoSEQ multiplex PCR; TCRdb holds only in-frame clones, not every one. The table shows about 30,000 clones, with around 75% occurring only once. The sequences come from CD4+ T cells from PBMCs cultured with SARS-CoV-2 spike peptides, collected after COVID-19 vaccination. These receptors originate from a human donor who received a COVID-19 vaccine. Some clones in this sample may be carry-over from other donors' samples.

The CDR3 bases are TGTGCCAGCAGCCAAATATTTAGCACAGATACGCAGTATTTT. Protein sequence: CASSQIFSTDTQYF. The rearrangement links TRBV7-2 to TRBJ2-3, with D hard to call. CDR1 is SGHTA, CDR2 FQGNSA, per germline. V was trimmed by 5 bases and J by 0 bases, leaving 9 bases between them. This CDR3 is built from 14 residues.

This clone is deemed medium-sized. The V gene is TRBV4-2, the J gene TRBJ2-1; D may be TRBD1 or TRBD2 (5 bases each). The CDR3 is 19 residues long. V gave up 0 bases and J gave up 0 bases, with 18 bases separating them. Germline V gene sequence: CDR1 LGHNA, CDR2 YNFKEQ. In DNA form, the CDR3 reads TGTGCCAGCAGCCAAGATAATGAAATAGGGGAGAGCTCCTACAATGAGCAGTTCTTC. It translates to CASSQDNEIGESSYNEQFF.

The genes are TRBV7-3 and TRBJ1-1; no definite D call. Trimming cost V 3 bases and J 1 base, with 6 bases left between them. The CDR3 spans 13 residues. Germline lookup yields CDR1 SGHTA and CDR2 FQGTGA. The CDR3 DNA sequence: TGTGCCAGCAGCTTTTCAGCGAACACTGAAGCTTTCTTT. It codes for CASSFSANTEAFF.

As for this clone: Other DNA sequences from this sample encode an identical CDR3 as well. J is TRBJ1-5 and V is TRBV30; D is uncertain. Per the germline V gene, CDR1 is GTSNPN and CDR2 is SVGIG (reference sequence). CDR3 length: 13 residues. The germline V and J ends were trimmed by 1 base and 4 bases, with 8 bases remaining between them. In DNA, the CDR3 is TGTGCCTGGAGTGGAACTTTAAATCAGCCCCAGCATTTT. This codes for CAWSGTLNQPQHF.

This sequence joins TRBV7-2 and TRBJ2-3; D gene uncertain. V lost 3 bases, J lost 8 bases, and 12 bases lay in between. Germline values: CDR1 SGHTA, CDR2 FQGNSA. The CDR3 is made up of 13 amino acids. CDR3 amino acids: CASSLGPSATQYF. The CDR3 nucleotides are TGTGCCAGCAGCTTGGGCCCGTCGGCTACGCAGTATTTT.

The chain links TRBV10-1 to TRBJ2-7; 9 positions agree with TRBD1. This CDR3 comprises 15 residues. Germline CDR1 reads WNHNN; CDR2 reads SYGVQD (reference sequence). V lost 0 bases to trimming and J lost 5 bases; unmatched junction nucleotides: 5. In nucleotides, the CDR3 is TGCGCCAGCAGTGAGTCTGGGACAGGGCTCAACGAGCAGTACGTC. It encodes CASSESGTGLNEQYV.

The V and J genes are TRBV10-3 and TRBJ1-4, with 10 bases fitting TRBD1. Germline CDR1 and CDR2: ENHRY and SYGVKD. The CDR3 has 17 residues. J was trimmed by 7 bases and V by 6 bases; bases with no gene match: 14. CDR3 coding DNA: TGTGCCATCAGGACCGGGACAGGGGATCCTGGGGGTGAAAAACTGTTTTTT. This translates into CAIRTGTGDPGGEKLFF.

This clone appeared a single time. The CDR3 reads CASSIAGGHLKNIQYF. The CDR3 nucleotides read TGTGCCAGTAGTATAGCAGGAGGGCACCTCAAAAACATTCAGTACTTC. The gene calls are TRBV19 and TRBJ2-4, with D possibly being TRBD2 (6 bases). The V gene's germline CDR1 is LNHDA and CDR2 SQIVND (reference sequence). V lost 1 base, J lost 3 bases, and 13 bases lay in between. The CDR3 is made up of 16 amino acids.

The chain uses TRBV11-3 and TRBJ1-2; D is possibly TRBD1 (6 bases). V lost 0 bases to trimming and J lost 0 bases, with 17 bases between them. CDR1 is SGHNT, CDR2 YENEEA, per germline. The CDR3 is 18 residues long. The CDR3 spells CASSLDLQSGDTNYGYTF. The CDR3 DNA follows: TGTGCCAGCAGCTTAGATCTTCAATCAGGGGACACTAACTATGGCTACACCTTC.

This clone was counted a single time. The chain recombines TRBV9 with TRBJ1-1; D is uncertain. The length of the CDR3 is 14 residues. Germline CDR1 SGDLS, CDR2 YYNGEE. The ends were cut back, 0 bases at V and 6 bases at J, with 12 bases in the middle. CDR3 in DNA: TGTGCCAGCAGCGTAGAGAAAGGGAAATCTGAAGCTTTCTTT. Translating it yields CASSVEKGKSEAFF.

The DNA for the CDR3 is TGTGCCAGCAGATTAGACCCAGAGGGTCTCCCGTATTTT. This translates into CASRLDPEGLPYF. V gene TRBV2 combines with J gene TRBJ2-3; a weak D match, TRBD2 (5 bases). The CDR3 spans 13 residues. Germline V gives CDR1 SNHLY, CDR2 FYNNEI. V lost 6 bases and J lost 14, with 21 bases in between.

The chain combines TRBV20-1 with TRBJ2-5, with D unclear. Germline CDR1 reads DFQATT; CDR2 reads SNEGSKA (reference sequence). The CDR3 runs 13 residues. The V gene lost 3 bases and the J gene lost 2 bases, with 10 bases spanning the gap. The CDR3, as DNA: TGCAGTGCTAGTCTAAACGTGCAAGAGACCCAGTACTTC. This gives the protein CSASLNVQETQYF.